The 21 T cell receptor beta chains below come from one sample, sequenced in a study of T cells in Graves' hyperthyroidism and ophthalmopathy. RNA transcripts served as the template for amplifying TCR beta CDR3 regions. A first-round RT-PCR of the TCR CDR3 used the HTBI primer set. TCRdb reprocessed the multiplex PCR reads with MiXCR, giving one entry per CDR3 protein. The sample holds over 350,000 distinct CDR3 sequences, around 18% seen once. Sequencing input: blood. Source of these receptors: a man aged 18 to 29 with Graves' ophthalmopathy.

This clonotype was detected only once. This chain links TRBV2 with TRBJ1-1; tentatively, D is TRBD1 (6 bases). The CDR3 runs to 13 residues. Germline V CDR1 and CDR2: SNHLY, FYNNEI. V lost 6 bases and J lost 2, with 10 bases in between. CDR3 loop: CASRQGENTEAFF. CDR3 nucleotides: TGTGCCAGCAGACAGGGCGAAAACACTGAAGCTTTCTTT.

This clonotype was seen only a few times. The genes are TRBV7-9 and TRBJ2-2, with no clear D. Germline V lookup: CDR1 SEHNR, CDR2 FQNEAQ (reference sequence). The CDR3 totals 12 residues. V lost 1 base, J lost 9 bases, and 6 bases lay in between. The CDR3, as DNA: TGTGCCAGCAGCTTAGTAGGCTGGGAGCTGTTTTTT. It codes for CASSLVGWELFF.

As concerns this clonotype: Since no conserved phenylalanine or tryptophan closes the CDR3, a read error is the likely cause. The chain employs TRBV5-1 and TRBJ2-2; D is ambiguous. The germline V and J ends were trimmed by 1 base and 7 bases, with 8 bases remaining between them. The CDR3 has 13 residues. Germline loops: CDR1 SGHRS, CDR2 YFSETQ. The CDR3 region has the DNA TGCGCCAGCAGCTTGTCGGAGCACGGGGAGCTGTTTTCT. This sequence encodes CASSLSEHGELFS.

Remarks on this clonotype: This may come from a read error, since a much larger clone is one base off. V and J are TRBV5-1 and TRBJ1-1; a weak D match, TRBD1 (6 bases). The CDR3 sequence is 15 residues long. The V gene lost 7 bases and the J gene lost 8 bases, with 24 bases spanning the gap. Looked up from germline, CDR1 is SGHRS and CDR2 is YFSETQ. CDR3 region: CASGSSGDGTLEAFF. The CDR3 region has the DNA TGCGCCAGCGGCTCTTCCGGTGACGGGACACTGGAAGCTTTCTTT.

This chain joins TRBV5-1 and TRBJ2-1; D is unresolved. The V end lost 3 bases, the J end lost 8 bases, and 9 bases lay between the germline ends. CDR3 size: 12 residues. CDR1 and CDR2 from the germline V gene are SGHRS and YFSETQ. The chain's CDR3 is CASSSNIDEQFF. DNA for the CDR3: TGCGCCAGCAGCTCCAACATTGATGAGCAGTTCTTC.

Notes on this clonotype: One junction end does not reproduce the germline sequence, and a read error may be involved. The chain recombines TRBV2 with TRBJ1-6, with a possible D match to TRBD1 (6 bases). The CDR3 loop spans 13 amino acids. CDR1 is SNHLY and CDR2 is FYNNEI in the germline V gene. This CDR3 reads CASSEDSGSPLHF. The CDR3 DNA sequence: TGCGCCAGCAGTGAGGACAGCGGTTCACCCCTCCACTTT. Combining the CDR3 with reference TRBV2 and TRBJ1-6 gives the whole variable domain EPEVTQTPSHQVTQMGQEVILRCVPISNHLYFYWYRQILGQKVEFLVSFYNNEISEKSEIFDDQFSVERPDGSNFTLKIRSTKLEDSAMYFCASSEDSGSPLHFGNGTRLTVT.

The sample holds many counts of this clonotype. The chain's CDR3 is CASSEAPGQKQYF. DNA of the CDR3: TGTGCCAGCAGTGAAGCACCGGGACAGAAGCAGTACTTC. The chain carries TRBV2 and TRBJ2-7; 7 nucleotides line up with TRBD1. With 0 bases clipped from V and 8 bases from J, the junction kept 4 bases outside the gene matches. Per the germline V gene, CDR1 is SNHLY and CDR2 is FYNNEI. The CDR3 contains 13 residues.

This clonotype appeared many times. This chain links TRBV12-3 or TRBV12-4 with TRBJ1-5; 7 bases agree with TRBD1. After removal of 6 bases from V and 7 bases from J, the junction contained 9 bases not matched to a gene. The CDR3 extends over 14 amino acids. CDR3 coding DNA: TGTGCCAGCAGCCAAGGGACAGTACAGCAGCCCCAGCATTTT. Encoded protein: CASSQGTVQQPQHF.

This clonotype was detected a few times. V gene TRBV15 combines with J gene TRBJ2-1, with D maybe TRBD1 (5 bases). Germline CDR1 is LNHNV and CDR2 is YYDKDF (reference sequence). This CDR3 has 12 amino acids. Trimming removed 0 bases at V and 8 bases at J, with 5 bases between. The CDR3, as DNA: TGTGCCACCAGCAGAGAAGGGGATGAGCAGTTCTTC. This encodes CATSREGDEQFF.

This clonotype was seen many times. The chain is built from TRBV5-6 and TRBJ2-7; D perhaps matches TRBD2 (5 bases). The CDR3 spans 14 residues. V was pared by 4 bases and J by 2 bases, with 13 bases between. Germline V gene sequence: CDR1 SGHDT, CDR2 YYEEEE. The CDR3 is CASSSGLGAYEQYF. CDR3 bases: TGTGCCAGCAGCAGCGGACTGGGTGCCTACGAGCAGTACTTC.

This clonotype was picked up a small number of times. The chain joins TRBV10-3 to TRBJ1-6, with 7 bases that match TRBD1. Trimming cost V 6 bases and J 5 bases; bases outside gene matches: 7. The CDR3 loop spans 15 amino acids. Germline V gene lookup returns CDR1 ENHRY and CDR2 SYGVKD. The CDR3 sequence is CAIRQGGRDNSPLHF. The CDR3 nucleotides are TGTGCCATCAGGCAGGGGGGCAGGGATAATTCACCCCTCCACTTT.

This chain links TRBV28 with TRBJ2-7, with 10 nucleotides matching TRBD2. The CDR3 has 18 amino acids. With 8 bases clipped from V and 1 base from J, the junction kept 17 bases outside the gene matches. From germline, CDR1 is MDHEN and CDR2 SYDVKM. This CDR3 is CASGPQGNGLAESYEQYF. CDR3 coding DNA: TGTGCCAGCGGCCCCCAGGGGAATGGACTAGCGGAGTCCTACGAGCAGTACTTC.

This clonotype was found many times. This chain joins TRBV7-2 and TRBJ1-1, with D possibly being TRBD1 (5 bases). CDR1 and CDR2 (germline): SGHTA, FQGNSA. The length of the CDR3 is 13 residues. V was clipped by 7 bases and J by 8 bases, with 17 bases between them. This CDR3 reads CASNSRRGNEAFF. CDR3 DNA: TGTGCCAGCAACTCTAGGCGGGGCAACGAAGCTTTCTTT. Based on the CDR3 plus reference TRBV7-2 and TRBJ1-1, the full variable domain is GAGVSQSPSNKVTEKGKDVELRCDPISGHTALYWYRQSLGQGLEFLIYFQGNSAPDKSGLPSDRFSAERTGGSVSTLTIQRTQQEDSAVYLCASNSRRGNEAFFGQGTRLTVV.

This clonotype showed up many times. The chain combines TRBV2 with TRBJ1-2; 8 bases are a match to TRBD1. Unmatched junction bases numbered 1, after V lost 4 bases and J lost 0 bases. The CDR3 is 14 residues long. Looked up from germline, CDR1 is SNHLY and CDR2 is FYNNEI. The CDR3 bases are TGTGCCAGCAGTGGGACAGGGCCTAACTATGGCTACACCTTC. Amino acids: CASSGTGPNYGYTF.

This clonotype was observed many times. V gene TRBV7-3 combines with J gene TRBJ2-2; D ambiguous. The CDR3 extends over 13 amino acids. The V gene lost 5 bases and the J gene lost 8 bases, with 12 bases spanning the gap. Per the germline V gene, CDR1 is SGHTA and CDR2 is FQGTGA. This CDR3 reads CASSPYLTGELFF. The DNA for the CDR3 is TGTGCCAGCAGCCCTTATCTTACGGGGGAGCTGTTTTTT.

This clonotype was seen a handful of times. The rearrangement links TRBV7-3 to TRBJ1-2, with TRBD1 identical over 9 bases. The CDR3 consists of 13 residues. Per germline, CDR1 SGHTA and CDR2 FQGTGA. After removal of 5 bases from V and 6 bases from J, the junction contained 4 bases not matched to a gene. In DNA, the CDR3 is TGTGCCAGCAGCCGGGACAGGGAAGATGGCTACACCTTC. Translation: CASSRDREDGYTF.

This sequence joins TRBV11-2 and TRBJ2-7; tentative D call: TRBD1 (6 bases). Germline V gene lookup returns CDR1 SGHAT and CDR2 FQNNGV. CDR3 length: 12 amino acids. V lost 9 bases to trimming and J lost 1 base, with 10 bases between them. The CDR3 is CASTDRSYEQYF. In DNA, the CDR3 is TGTGCCAGTACGGACAGATCCTACGAGCAGTACTTC.

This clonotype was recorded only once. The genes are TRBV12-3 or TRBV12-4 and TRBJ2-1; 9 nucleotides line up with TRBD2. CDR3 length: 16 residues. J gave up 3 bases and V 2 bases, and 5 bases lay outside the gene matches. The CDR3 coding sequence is TGTGCCAGCAGTTTACCGTTAGCGGGGGACTACAATGAGCAGTTCTTC. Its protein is CASSLPLAGDYNEQFF.

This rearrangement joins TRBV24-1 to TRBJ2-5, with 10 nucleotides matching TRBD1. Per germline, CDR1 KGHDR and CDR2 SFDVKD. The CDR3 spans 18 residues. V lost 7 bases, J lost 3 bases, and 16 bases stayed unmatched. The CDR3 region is CATRARGRQGAWEETQYF. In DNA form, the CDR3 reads TGTGCCACCAGAGCTCGGGGGCGACAGGGGGCGTGGGAAGAGACCCAGTACTTC.

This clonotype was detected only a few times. This CDR3 is CASSPTSGDLYGYTF. The CDR3 region has the DNA TGTGCCAGCTCACCCACGAGCGGAGACCTCTATGGCTACACCTTC. This chain joins TRBV18 and TRBJ1-2; D not resolved. Germline-derived CDR1 and CDR2 are KGHSH and LQKENI. This CDR3 comprises 15 residues. Trimming left V 3 bases short and J 4 bases short, with 15 bases between.

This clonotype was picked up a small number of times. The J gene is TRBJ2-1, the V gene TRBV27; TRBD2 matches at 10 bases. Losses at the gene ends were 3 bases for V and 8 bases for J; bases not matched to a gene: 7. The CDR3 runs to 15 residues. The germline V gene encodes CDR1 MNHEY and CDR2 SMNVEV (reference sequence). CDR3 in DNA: TGTGCCAGCAGTTTGCAGCGGGGGGGATTCGATGAGCAGTTCTTC. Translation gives CASSLQRGGFDEQFF.